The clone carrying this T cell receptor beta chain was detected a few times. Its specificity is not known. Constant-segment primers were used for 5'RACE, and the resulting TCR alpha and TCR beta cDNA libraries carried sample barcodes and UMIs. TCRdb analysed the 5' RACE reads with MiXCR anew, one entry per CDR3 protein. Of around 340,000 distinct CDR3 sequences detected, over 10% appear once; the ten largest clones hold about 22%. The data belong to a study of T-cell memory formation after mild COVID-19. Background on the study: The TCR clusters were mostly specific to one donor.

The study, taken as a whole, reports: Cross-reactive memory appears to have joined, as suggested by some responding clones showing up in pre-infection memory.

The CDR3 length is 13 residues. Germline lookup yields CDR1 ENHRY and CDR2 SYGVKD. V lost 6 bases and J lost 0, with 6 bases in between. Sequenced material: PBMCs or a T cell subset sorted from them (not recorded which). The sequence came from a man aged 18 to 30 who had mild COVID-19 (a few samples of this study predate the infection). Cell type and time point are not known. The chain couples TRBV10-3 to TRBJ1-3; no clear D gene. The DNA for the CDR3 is TGTGCCATCAGGCAGAACTCTGGAAACACCATATATTTT. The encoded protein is CAIRQNSGNTIYF.